This paragraph covers one T cell receptor (beta chain) sequence. Its antigen is currently unknown. Other DNA variants within this sample encode the same CDR3. cDNA reverse transcribed from extracted RNA served as the sequencing template. Some clones are missing from TCRdb's copy, which holds only in-frame ones; the method was immunoSEQ multiplex PCR. The sample has approximately 42,000 clones, just over 65% seen once. Specified treatment: oral pan-JAK inhibitor, 5-10 mg twice daily. This record belongs to a study of CD8+ T cells in alopecia areata. Points from the study as a whole: Compared with mice, patients displayed less clear TCR sharing, possibly for HLA-related reasons.

Germline CDR1 and CDR2: SQVTM and ANQGSEA. CDR3 length equals 11 residues. V dropped 4 bases and J dropped 4 bases, with 7 bases sitting between them. The receptor was isolated from a human donor with alopecia areata. This chain joins TRBV29-1 and TRBJ1-1; D is uncertain. Source: CD8+ T cells sorted from blood, taken at week 4, from a patient treated with tofacitinib. The CDR3: CSVVRGTEAFF. CDR3 nucleotides: TGCAGCGTTGTTCGGGGCACTGAAGCTTTCTTT.